This T cell receptor (beta chain) was observed in a study of blood T cell repertoires in COVID-19. Across the study: Samples taken during acute and convalescent COVID-19 were collected in the United States, Italy and Spain. T cells, B-cell-depleted T cells, or PBMCs supplied cDNA or gDNA.

CDR3 length: 15 residues. Trimming stripped 1 base from V and 4 bases from J, with 13 bases between. Germline V CDR1 and CDR2: KGHSH, LQKENI. In the original workflow: Amplifying reference gene primers gave estimates of nucleated cell counts. Repertoires were generated with immunoSEQ multiplex PCR, while TCRdb's copy carries only in-frame clones and drops some. The V and J calls and clone size come from that table; D and trimming were worked out from the DNA. This sample yields hundreds of thousands of clones, of which around 90% are seen a single time; 3% belongs to the top ten. This clone occurred a few times.

The receptor comes from a woman aged 25 to 39 with COVID-19, enrolled during active disease. Sequenced material: peripheral blood. The chain is built from TRBV18 and TRBJ1-1; the D gene is possibly TRBD1 (6 bases). CDR3 protein: CASSPRTDPGTEAFF. The CDR3 DNA reads TGTGCCAGCTCACCACGGACAGACCCTGGCACTGAAGCTTTCTTT. The full variable domain, in which reference TRBV18 and TRBJ1-1 provide the parts outside the CDR3, is NAGVMQNPRHLVRRRGQEARLRCSPMKGHSHVYWYRQLPEEGLKFMVYLQKENIIDESGMPKERFSAEFPKEGPSILRIQQVVRGDSAAYFCASSPRTDPGTEAFFGQGTRLTVV.